This T cell receptor (beta chain) was profiled in a study of cytomegalovirus exposure and HLA in healthy donors. Regarding the study as a whole: The tendency of first-cohort TCR clusters to co-occur in the 120 validation repertoires was identified by a subsequent analysis. Most TCR sequences were rare, but some public TCRs occurred in many donors.

Assay: immunoSEQ multiplex PCR; the TCRdb copy retains only in-frame clones and omits some. This table has fewer than 130,000 clones, around nine tenths appearing once. The CDR3 has 12 amino acids. Germline-derived CDR1 and CDR2 are SEHNR and FQNEAQ (reference sequence). V shed 6 bases and J 6 bases; nucleotides not matched to a gene: 5. In the case of this clone: The antigen is unknown.

The J gene is TRBJ2-7, the V gene TRBV7-9; 7 bases are a match to TRBD2. Sequencing was performed on PBMCs. This sequence originates from a woman under 30 in good health and CMV-seronegative. CDR3 bases: TGTGCCAGCAGTGGGAGGGAGGTCGAGCAGTACTTC. Translating it yields CASSGREVEQYF.